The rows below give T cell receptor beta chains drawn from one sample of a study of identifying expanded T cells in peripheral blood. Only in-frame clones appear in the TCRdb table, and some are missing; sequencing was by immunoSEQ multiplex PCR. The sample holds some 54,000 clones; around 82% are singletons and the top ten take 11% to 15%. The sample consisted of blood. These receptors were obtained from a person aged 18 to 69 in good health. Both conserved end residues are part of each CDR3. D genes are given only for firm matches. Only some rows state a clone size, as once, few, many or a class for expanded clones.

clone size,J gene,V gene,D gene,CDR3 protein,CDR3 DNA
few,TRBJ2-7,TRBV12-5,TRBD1,CASGVGQGGYEQYF,TGTGCTAGTGGTGTGGGACAGGGTGGCTACGAGCAGTACTTC
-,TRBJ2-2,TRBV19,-,CASSIDPPTGELFF,TGTGCCAGTAGTATAGACCCCCCCACCGGGGAGCTGTTTTTT
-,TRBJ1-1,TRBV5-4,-,CASSWGGEGSTEAFF,TGTGCCAGCAGCTGGGGGGGCGAGGGTAGCACTGAAGCTTTCTTT
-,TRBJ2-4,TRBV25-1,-,CASSESTGRKNIQYF,TGTGCCAGCAGTGAATCGACCGGAAGAAAAAACATTCAGTACTTC
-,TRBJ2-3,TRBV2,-,CASSYPTDTQYF,TGTGCCAGCTCCTACCCCACAGATACGCAGTATTTT
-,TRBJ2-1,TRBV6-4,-,CASSDGRSSYNEQFF,TGTGCCAGCAGTGACGGTCGGAGCTCCTACAATGAGCAGTTCTTC
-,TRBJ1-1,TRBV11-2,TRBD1,CASSLGSGGARTEAFF,TGTGCCAGCAGCTTAGGTTCAGGGGGCGCTAGGACTGAAGCTTTCTTT
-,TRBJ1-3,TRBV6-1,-,CASSPVISGNTIYF,TGTGCCAGCAGTCCAGTCATCTCTGGAAACACCATATATTTT
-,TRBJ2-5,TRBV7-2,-,CASSSAYQETQYF,TGTGCCAGCAGCTCGGCATACCAAGAGACCCAGTACTTC
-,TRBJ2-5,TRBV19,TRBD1,CASSAETGLGETQYF,TGTGCCAGTAGTGCCGAGACAGGGTTGGGAGAGACCCAGTACTTC
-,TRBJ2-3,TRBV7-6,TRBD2,CASSLTAGWTSTDTQYF,TGTGCCAGCAGCTTAACAGCGGGATGGACTAGCACAGATACGCAGTATTTT
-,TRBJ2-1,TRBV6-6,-,CASSYGTLNEQFF,TGTGCCAGCAGTTACGGGACCCTTAATGAGCAGTTCTTC
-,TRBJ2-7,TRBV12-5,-,CASGSPDQGTHEQYF,TGTGCTAGTGGTTCCCCCGACCAAGGAACCCACGAGCAGTACTTC
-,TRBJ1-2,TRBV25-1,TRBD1,CASSQGGADYGYTF,TGTGCCAGCAGCCAGGGGGGCGCAGACTATGGCTACACCTTC
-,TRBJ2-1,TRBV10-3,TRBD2,CAISNSGGANEQFF,TGTGCCATCAGTAATAGCGGGGGGGCGAATGAGCAGTTCTTC
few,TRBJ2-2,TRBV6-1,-,CASSVLRGSGELFF,TGTGCCAGCAGTGTACTCAGGGGATCCGGGGAGCTGTTTTTT
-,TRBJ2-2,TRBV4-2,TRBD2,CASSLFGGATTGELFF,TGTGCCAGCAGCCTTTTCGGGGGGGCGACCACCGGGGAGCTGTTTTTT
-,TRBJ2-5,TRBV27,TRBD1,CASSLNRGVVETQYF,TGTGCCAGCAGTTTAAACAGGGGAGTGGTGGAGACCCAGTACTTC
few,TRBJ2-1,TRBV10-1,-,CASSGGRQYRNEQFF,TGCGCCAGCAGTGGGGGGAGACAATACCGCAATGAGCAGTTCTTC
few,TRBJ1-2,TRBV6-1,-,CASSDKGANYGYTF,TGTGCCAGCAGTGATAAGGGAGCTAACTATGGCTACACCTTC
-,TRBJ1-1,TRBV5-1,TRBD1,CASSYRDRGTEAFF,TGCGCCAGCAGCTACCGGGACAGGGGTACTGAAGCTTTCTTT
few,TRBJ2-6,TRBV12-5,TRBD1,CASGLVQDRNLSGANVLTF,TGTGCTAGTGGTTTGGTCCAGGACAGGAACCTCTCTGGGGCCAACGTCCTGACTTTC
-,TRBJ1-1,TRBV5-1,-,CASSRDGMNTEAFF,TGCGCCAGCAGCCGGGATGGGATGAACACTGAAGCTTTCTTT
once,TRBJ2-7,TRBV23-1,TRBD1,CASSQSVQGAYEQYF,TGCGCCAGCAGTCAATCGGTACAGGGGGCCTACGAGCAGTACTTC
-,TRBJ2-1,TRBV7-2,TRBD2,CASSPIMAASGRHEQFF,TGTGCCAGCAGCCCAATAATGGCGGCTAGCGGGAGACATGAGCAGTTCTTC
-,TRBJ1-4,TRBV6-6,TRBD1,CASSPPRGTGVF,TGTGCCAGCAGCCCTCCGAGAGGGACAGGGGTTTTT
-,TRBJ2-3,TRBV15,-,CATSSWGADTQYF,TGTGCCACCAGCAGCTGGGGTGCAGATACGCAGTATTTT
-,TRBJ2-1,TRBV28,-,CASSQALGAYNEQFF,TGTGCCAGCAGCCAAGCGCTAGGCGCGTACAATGAGCAGTTCTTC
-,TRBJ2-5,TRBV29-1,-,CSGIKETQYF,TGCAGCGGGATCAAAGAGACCCAGTACTTC
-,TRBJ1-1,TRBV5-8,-,CASSLWNTEAFF,TGTGCCAGCAGCTTGTGGAACACTGAAGCTTTCTTT
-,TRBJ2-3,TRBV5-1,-,CASSLGGTDTQYF,TGCGCCAGCAGCCTGGGGGGCACAGATACGCAGTATTTT
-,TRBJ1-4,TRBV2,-,CASNLRGAWYEKLFF,TGTGCCAGCAACCTGCGAGGGGCTTGGTATGAAAAACTGTTTTTT
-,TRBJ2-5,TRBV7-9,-,CASSFGGVQETQYF,TGTGCCAGCAGCTTCGGGGGTGTTCAAGAGACCCAGTACTTC
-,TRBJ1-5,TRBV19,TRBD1,CASSPRDRGDYQPQHF,TGTGCCAGTAGTCCCAGGGACAGGGGGGATTATCAGCCCCAGCATTTT
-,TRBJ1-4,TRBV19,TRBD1,CASRLTGGSEKLFF,TGTGCCAGTAGGCTGACAGGGGGGAGTGAAAAACTGTTTTTT
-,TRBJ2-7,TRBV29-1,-,CSVIQGSAHEQYF,TGCAGCGTTATCCAGGGGTCTGCCCACGAGCAGTACTTC
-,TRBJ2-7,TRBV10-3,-,CAISESRIEVTVRYEQYF,TGTGCCATCAGTGAGTCGCGTATTGAGGTGACAGTTCGCTACGAGCAGTACTTC
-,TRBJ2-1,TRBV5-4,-,CASYGVGSHNEQFF,TGTGCCTCGTACGGGGTGGGATCGCACAATGAGCAGTTCTTC